The clone carrying this T cell receptor (beta chain) came up a few times. Its target is not known. The source of the sample is a study of blood T cells in healthy people across ages. This CDR3 is built from 18 residues. V lost 8 bases to trimming and J lost 2 bases; unmatched junction nucleotides: 13. Germline values: CDR1 SQVTM, CDR2 ANQGSEA. Study results and caveats: Across the age range, TCR beta diversity per million T cells fell in a roughly linear way.

For the second PCR, which ran for about 7 to 11 cycles, a sample-barcoded 5' primer and a J-beta primer mix were used. From the 5' RACE reads, TCRdb called clonotypes with MiXCR, one entry per CDR3 protein. The sample includes under 700,000 distinct CDR3 sequences, 24% seen only once; the top ten take approximately 8.7%. This same sample was also taken into another study, of T cells of mothers and their children.

The rearrangement joins TRBV29-1 to TRBJ2-1; 15 nucleotides agree with TRBD2. The sequencing input was blood. This TCR derives from a boy between 5 and 17 years old in good health. The CDR3: CSSRGGTSGRRAYNEQFF. The CDR3 nucleotides read TGCAGCTCCCGAGGGGGGACTAGCGGGAGGAGGGCCTACAATGAGCAGTTCTTC.